The clone carrying this TCR beta chain was seen many times. The germline V and J ends were trimmed by 7 bases and 3 bases, with 11 bases remaining between them. CDR1 and CDR2 from the germline V gene are MNHNS and SASEGT. This CDR3 is built from 13 residues. TCRdb reprocessed the 5' RACE reads via MiXCR and lists one record per CDR3 protein. The data show over 45,000 distinct CDR3 sequences, with under 5% seen just once and 1.9% held by the top ten. This sample was taken from a study of neurological immune-mediated disorders. The V and J genes are TRBV6-1 and TRBJ2-3; D not resolved. The TCR was taken from a woman in her 40s with multiple sclerosis. Sequencing was performed on CD4+ T cells from blood. CDR3 coding DNA: TGTGCCAGCAATTATGCCGAAACAGATACGCAGTATTTT. Translation gives CASNYAETDTQYF.